This T cell receptor beta chain was documented in a study of blood T cell repertoires in COVID-19. Original processing methods: Reference gene primer amplification yielded estimated nucleated cell counts. Method: immunoSEQ multiplex PCR; TCRdb's copy keeps in-frame clones and lacks some. For V, J and clone size, that table is used; D and trimming come from the DNA. The sample has some 140,000 clones, around 85% seen once; the top ten hold approximately 16%. The junction had 5 bases not matched to a gene; V was cut back by 5 bases and J by 3 bases. Germline CDR1 is SGHNT and CDR2 is YENEEA. This CDR3 is built from 15 residues.

The receptor comes from a woman aged 50 to 60 who had recovered from COVID-19. The chain combines TRBV11-3 with TRBJ2-3, with 10 bases matching TRBD2. The sequencing input was peripheral blood. CDR3 coding DNA: TGTGCCAGCAGCCGGACTAGCGGTAATACAGATACGCAGTATTTT. Translating it yields CASSRTSGNTDTQYF.